The rows below give T cell receptor beta chains drawn from one sample of a study of response to subunit inactivated influenza vaccine. MiXCR was run by TCRdb on the RT-PCR reads, yielding one entry per CDR3 protein. The sample yields about 780,000 distinct CDR3 sequences, less than 20% seen once. The specimen comprised PBMCs from blood, sampled 5 days after vaccination. The receptors were sampled from a man aged 50-60 years who received an inactivated influenza vaccine. Each CDR3 is given with its conserved first and last residue. A D gene is named only where the DNA matches it firmly. Clone sizes are given selectively: once, few, many, or a class where the clone is expanded.

CDR3	DNA	D	size	V	J	length
CASSQARGTDTQYF	TGCGCCAGCAGCCAAGCTAGGGGCACAGATACGCAGTATTTT	NA	NA	TRBV4-3	TRBJ2-3	14
CSGSLGTSDTQYF	TGCAGCGGGAGCCTAGGGACTTCAGATACGCAGTATTTT	NA	many	TRBV29-1	TRBJ2-3	13
CASSFMTGGQGEQYF	TGTGCCAGCAGTTTTATGACGGGGGGCCAGGGCGAGCAGTACTTC	NA	many	TRBV12-3/TRBV12-4	TRBJ2-7	15
CASSLNVGDPPQHF	TGCGCCAGCAGCTTGAATGTGGGAGACCCGCCCCAGCATTTT	NA	NA	TRBV5-1	TRBJ1-5	14
CSARLGGPSDTQYF	TGCAGTGCTAGATTGGGGGGGCCGTCCGATACGCAGTATTTT	NA	few	TRBV20-1	TRBJ2-3	14
CASSLATSGVSYNEQFF	TGTGCCAGCAGCTTAGCGACTAGCGGGGTTTCCTACAATGAGCAGTTCTTC	TRBD2	NA	TRBV7-6	TRBJ2-1	17
CASRIAGGTVYEQYF	TGTGCCAGCAGGATAGCGGGGGGGACGGTCTACGAGCAGTACTTC	TRBD2	few	TRBV7-2	TRBJ2-7	15
CASSSISSGEQFF	TGTGCCAGCAGCTCCATCTCAAGCGGTGAGCAGTTCTTC	NA	NA	TRBV7-9	TRBJ2-1	13
CASSLGWDTLNEQFF	TGTGCCAGCAGCTTGGGTTGGGACACCCTGAATGAGCAGTTCTTC	NA	few	TRBV5-6	TRBJ2-1	15
CASSSTRGGSPYQETQYF	TGTGCCAGCAGCTCGACGAGGGGCGGGAGCCCCTACCAAGAGACCCAGTACTTC	TRBD2	NA	TRBV7-6	TRBJ2-5	18
CATSREGAGGNEQFF	TGTGCCACCAGCAGAGAGGGAGCGGGAGGGAATGAGCAGTTCTTC	TRBD2	NA	TRBV15	TRBJ2-1	15
CASSFPGLAGVNEQFF	TGTGCCAGCAGCTTCCCGGGACTAGCGGGAGTCAATGAGCAGTTCTTC	TRBD2	NA	TRBV11-2	TRBJ2-1	16
CASRPQGAPTDTQYF	TGTGCCAGCAGGCCACAGGGGGCGCCGACAGATACGCAGTATTTT	TRBD1	few	TRBV6-1	TRBJ2-3	15
CASSVGRYQETQYF	TGTGCCAGCAGCGTAGGAAGGTACCAAGAGACCCAGTACTTC	NA	NA	TRBV9	TRBJ2-5	14
CASGLVLVPQTVSSYNEQFF	TGTGCTAGTGGTTTGGTACTGGTCCCCCAAACGGTAAGCTCCTACAATGAGCAGTTCTTC	NA	NA	TRBV12-5	TRBJ2-1	20
CSAHDRGSEKLFF	TGCAGTGCCCACGACAGGGGAAGTGAAAAACTGTTTTTT	TRBD1	few	TRBV20-1	TRBJ1-4	13
CASSLMTGSNYGYTF	TGTGCCAGCAGCTTGATGACAGGGTCAAACTATGGCTACACCTTC	TRBD1	NA	TRBV7-2	TRBJ1-2	15
CASSFGLAYEQYF	TGTGCCAGCAGCTTCGGGCTAGCTTACGAGCAGTACTTC	NA	NA	TRBV7-2	TRBJ2-7	13
CASADTRGKETQYF	TGCGCCAGCGCGGACACTAGGGGTAAAGAGACCCAGTACTTC	NA	few	TRBV5-1	TRBJ2-5	14